The rows below give T cell receptor beta chains drawn from one sample of a study of T-cell memory formation after mild COVID-19. Using its own MiXCR run on the 5' RACE reads, TCRdb lists one record per CDR3 protein. This sample has roughly 170,000 distinct CDR3 sequences, with about 18% found just once. The sequenced sample consisted of PBMCs or a T cell subset sorted from them (not recorded which). The receptors stem from a man aged 18 to 30 who had mild COVID-19 (a few samples of this study predate the infection). Cell type and time point are not known. CDR3s include the opening cysteine and the closing phenylalanine or tryptophan. D genes are given only for firm matches. Clone size is given for some rows only: seen once, a few or many times, or a class if the clone is expanded.

TRBJ1-5,13,-,TRBV12-3/TRBV12-4,many,TGTGCCAGCAGTTTAGCAGAGAATCAGCCCCAGCATTTT,CASSLAENQPQHF
TRBJ1-1,12,-,TRBV7-2,once,TGTGCAAGCAGCCAAAGGGGGGCTGAAGCTTTCTTT,CASSQRGAEAFF
TRBJ2-7,17,-,TRBV10-3,-,TGTGCCATCAGCGCGAGTAGGGGGGCGCCTGTCAGCTACGAGCAGTACTTC,CAISASRGAPVSYEQYF
TRBJ1-3,15,-,TRBV9,-,TGTGCCAGCAGCCCTCTACAGTTCTCTGGAAACACCATATATTTT,CASSPLQFSGNTIYF
TRBJ2-2,14,TRBD1,TRBV5-1,-,TGCGCCAGCAGCTCGGGACAGGGCGGCGGGGAGCTGTTTTTT,CASSSGQGGGELFF
TRBJ2-5,12,-,TRBV2,-,TGTGCCAGCGGGGACCTTCAGCAGACCCAGTACTTC,CASGDLQQTQYF
TRBJ1-1,13,-,TRBV12-3/TRBV12-4,-,TGTGCCAGCAGTTTCGGACAGAAAGGAAGAGGTTTCTTT,CASSFGQKGRGFF
TRBJ1-5,14,-,TRBV3-1,-,TGTGCCAGCAGCCAAGATCTGTCGGGCCACCCCCAGCATTTT,CASSQDLSGHPQHF
TRBJ2-2,14,-,TRBV11-2,-,TGTGCCAGCAGATTTTGGACGAACACCGGGGAGCTGTTTTTT,CASRFWTNTGELFF
TRBJ2-1,14,TRBD1,TRBV7-8,many,TGTGCCAGCAGCTTAGGAGGGGGCCCTAATGAGCAGTTCTTC,CASSLGGGPNEQFF
TRBJ2-5,14,-,TRBV7-9,few,TGTGCCAGCAGCCCCTCAGGCTACCAAGAGACCCAGTACTTC,CASSPSGYQETQYF
TRBJ2-7,14,-,TRBV12-3/TRBV12-4,few,TGTGCCAGCAGTTTAGCAGGTTCCCACTACGAGCAGTACTTC,CASSLAGSHYEQYF
TRBJ1-5,13,TRBD1,TRBV5-5,many,TGTGCCAGCAGCTTTGAGTCCGGGACAGCCCAGCATTTT,CASSFESGTAQHF
TRBJ2-5,15,-,TRBV5-1,-,TGCGCCAGCAGCAGGTCTGGGAGCTCAGGGGAGACCCAGTACTTC,CASSRSGSSGETQYF
TRBJ1-6,13,-,TRBV7-2,-,TGTGCCTCGCGGAAAACCTATAATTCACCCCTCCACTTT,CASRKTYNSPLHF
TRBJ2-5,15,TRBD2,TRBV7-2,once,TGTGCCAGCAGCTTTCAGGCGGGGGGGAGGGAGACCCAGTACTTC,CASSFQAGGRETQYF
TRBJ2-1,16,TRBD2,TRBV11-2,-,TGTGCCAGCAGCCTGGGGGGGGACTTAGGGTACAATGAGCAGTTCTTC,CASSLGGDLGYNEQFF
TRBJ2-3,15,-,TRBV7-2,many,TGTGCCAGCAGCTCCCGGAGGACTACTCAAGATACGCAGTATTTT,CASSSRRTTQDTQYF
TRBJ2-1,17,TRBD2,TRBV5-1,-,TGCGCCAGCAGCCGCCCCAGCGGGGGATATTCCTACAATGAGCAGTTCTTC,CASSRPSGGYSYNEQFF
TRBJ2-3,14,TRBD2,TRBV7-8,-,TGTGCCAGCAGCCTTAGCGGGGAGGGGGATACGCAGTATTTT,CASSLSGEGDTQYF
TRBJ2-7,12,-,TRBV20-1,-,TGCAGTGCAGGGGAAGAACTCTACGAGCAGTACTTC,CSAGEELYEQYF
TRBJ2-3,13,TRBD1,TRBV20-1,-,TGCAGTGCCCTCGGACAGGGGACAGATACGCAGTATTTT,CSALGQGTDTQYF
TRBJ1-1,12,TRBD1,TRBV29-1,many,TGCAGCGCCGGGACAGGACACACTGAAGCTTTCTTT,CSAGTGHTEAFF
TRBJ2-7,16,TRBD2,TRBV20-1,many,TGCAGTGCTTCGGGACTAGCGGGGGGCGGGTCCTACGAGCAGTACTTC,CSASGLAGGGSYEQYF
TRBJ2-3,15,-,TRBV4-3,few,TGCGCCAGCAGCCAAGATAGGGGGAGTTTCGTGGCGCAGTATTTT,CASSQDRGSFVAQYF
TRBJ2-1,15,-,TRBV7-2,many,TGTGCCAGCAGCCCCCAGGGTTGGTCCTACAATGAGCAGTTCTTC,CASSPQGWSYNEQFF
TRBJ1-6,11,-,TRBV2,many,TGTGCCACTGCGGGCAATTCACCCCTCCACTTT,CATAGNSPLHF
TRBJ1-5,14,-,TRBV5-1,many,TGCGCCAGCAGCACCGGACAGCCCAATCAGCCCCAGCATTTT,CASSTGQPNQPQHF
TRBJ1-4,18,-,TRBV7-2,few,TGTGCCAGCAGCTCAGCCGGGAGGGGAGTGGCAACTAATGAAAAACTGTTTTTT,CASSSAGRGVATNEKLFF
TRBJ2-7,13,TRBD1,TRBV6-5,few,TGTGCCAGCAGTTACCCCGGACAGGACGAGCAGTACTTC,CASSYPGQDEQYF
TRBJ2-5,17,TRBD2,TRBV6-2/TRBV6-3,few,TGTGCCAGCAGGCAAAAGCGGGGGGGCCCCTCCGAAGAGACCCAGTACTTC,CASRQKRGGPSEETQYF
TRBJ2-1,14,-,TRBV6-5,-,TGTGCCAGCAGTCGCTATTTACAGGGTACTGAGCAGTTCTTC,CASSRYLQGTEQFF
TRBJ1-6,15,-,TRBV3-1,few,TGTGCCAGCAGCCAGAGACACCGAACTTTTTCACCCCTCCACTTT,CASSQRHRTFSPLHF
TRBJ1-5,14,TRBD1,TRBV12-3/TRBV12-4,few,TGTGCCAGCACCGGGGACAGGGAGGATCAGCCCCAGCATTTT,CASTGDREDQPQHF
TRBJ1-2,15,-,TRBV27,few,TGTGCCAGCAGTTTAACCGAGGGTTACAACTATGGCTACACCTTC,CASSLTEGYNYGYTF
TRBJ2-5,15,TRBD2,TRBV20-1,-,TGCAGTGCTAGTAACGGGGGGGTGTACCAAGAGACCCAGTACTTC,CSASNGGVYQETQYF
TRBJ1-2,14,TRBD1,TRBV20-1,-,TGCAGTGCTACTCGACAGGGCCCGGGGGGTGGCTACACCTTC,CSATRQGPGGGYTF
TRBJ1-2,14,TRBD1,TRBV12-3/TRBV12-4,few,TGTGCCAGCAGGCAGGGACAGGAAATGTTCGGCTACACCTTC,CASRQGQEMFGYTF
TRBJ2-2,15,TRBD1,TRBV5-1,-,TGCGCCAGCAGCACTGGGACAGATAACACCGGGGAGCTGTTTTTT,CASSTGTDNTGELFF
TRBJ2-3,15,-,TRBV5-1,few,TGCGCCAGCAGCTTTCGGGGGACCAGCACAGATACGCAGTATTTT,CASSFRGTSTDTQYF
TRBJ1-2,14,TRBD1,TRBV20-1,-,TGCAGTGCCACTACAGGGGGCGCGATGGATGGCTACACCTTC,CSATTGGAMDGYTF
TRBJ1-2,11,-,TRBV29-1,few,TGCAGCGTTTTTTCACCCTATGGCTACACCTTC,CSVFSPYGYTF
TRBJ1-5,12,TRBD1,TRBV12-3/TRBV12-4,-,TGTGCCAGCAGTCCCCAGGGGGGGCCCCAGCATTTT,CASSPQGGPQHF
TRBJ2-5,13,-,TRBV11-3,-,TGTGCCAGCAGCTTAGGCCGGGACGCGCCCCAGTACTTC,CASSLGRDAPQYF
TRBJ2-3,13,-,TRBV25-1,few,TGTGCCAGCAGTGATGCTAGAGGAGATACGCAGTATTTT,CASSDARGDTQYF
TRBJ2-7,16,TRBD2,TRBV20-1,-,TGCAGTGCTAGAGAGATTATAGCGGGGGGTACCCACGAGCAGTACTTC,CSAREIIAGGTHEQYF
TRBJ1-1,13,-,TRBV12-3/TRBV12-4,-,TGTGCCAGCATCACCCAGGTTAACACTGAAGCTTTCTTT,CASITQVNTEAFF
TRBJ1-4,16,-,TRBV29-1,-,TGCAGCGCAGGGGAACAGGGATTAGCAACTAATGAAAAACTGTTTTTT,CSAGEQGLATNEKLFF
TRBJ2-5,14,-,TRBV5-1,-,TGCGCCAGCAGCTTGGGGGGCGACCAAGAGACCCAGTACTTC,CASSLGGDQETQYF
TRBJ2-5,13,-,TRBV5-6,few,TGTGCCAGCAGCTTGTGGCTTGGAGAGACCCAGTACTTC,CASSLWLGETQYF
TRBJ1-3,15,-,TRBV12-3/TRBV12-4,-,TGTGCCAGCAGTTTTATCGGGGGTTCTGGAAACACCATATATTTT,CASSFIGGSGNTIYF
TRBJ2-7,15,-,TRBV5-1,few,TGCGCCAGCAGCTTCCCCGGGACGGTAAACTACGAGCAGTACTTC,CASSFPGTVNYEQYF
TRBJ2-3,15,TRBD2,TRBV18,-,TGTGCCAGCTCACCTACAGCGGGGAGCACAGATACGCAGTATTTT,CASSPTAGSTDTQYF
TRBJ2-3,16,-,TRBV7-2,many,TGTGCCAGCAGCTTAGTGGCGGGGTTGAGCACAGATACGCAGTATTTT,CASSLVAGLSTDTQYF
TRBJ2-3,14,TRBD2,TRBV6-6,-,TGTGCCAGCAGTCGACTAGCGGGGTCAGATACGCAGTATTTT,CASSRLAGSDTQYF
TRBJ2-3,18,TRBD1,TRBV9,many,TGTGCCAGCAGTGAAAGAGGGTATCAGGGGGATTCCGGGGATACGCAGTATTTT,CASSERGYQGDSGDTQYF
TRBJ2-3,14,-,TRBV3-1,few,TGTGCCAGCAGCCCGAAGGGGCGGGCAAATACGCAGTATTTT,CASSPKGRANTQYF
TRBJ1-2,15,-,TRBV7-2,few,TGTGCCAGCAGCCTCAGGGGATTAGAAGGCTATGGCTACACCTTC,CASSLRGLEGYGYTF
TRBJ2-1,14,TRBD2,TRBV15,many,TGTGCCACCAGCAGTCCTCGGGGGGGGAATGAGCAGTTCTTC,CATSSPRGGNEQFF
TRBJ2-5,13,-,TRBV20-1,-,TGCAGTGCTAGGGGTGAATCTTGGGAGACCCAGTACTTC,CSARGESWETQYF